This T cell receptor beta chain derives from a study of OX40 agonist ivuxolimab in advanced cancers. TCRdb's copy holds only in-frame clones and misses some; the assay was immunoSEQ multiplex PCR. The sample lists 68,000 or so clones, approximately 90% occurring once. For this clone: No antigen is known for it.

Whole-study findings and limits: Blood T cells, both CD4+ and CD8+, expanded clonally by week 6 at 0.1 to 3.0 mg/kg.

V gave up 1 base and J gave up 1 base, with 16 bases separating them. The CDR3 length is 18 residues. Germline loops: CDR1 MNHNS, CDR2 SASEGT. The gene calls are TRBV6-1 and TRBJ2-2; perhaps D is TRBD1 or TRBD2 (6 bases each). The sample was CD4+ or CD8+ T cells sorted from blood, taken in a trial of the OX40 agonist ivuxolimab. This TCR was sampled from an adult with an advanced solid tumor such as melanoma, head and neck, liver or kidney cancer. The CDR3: CASSEEGWGALNTGELFF. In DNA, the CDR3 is TGTGCCAGCAGTGAAGAGGGTTGGGGGGCTCTGAACACCGGGGAGCTGTTTTTT.